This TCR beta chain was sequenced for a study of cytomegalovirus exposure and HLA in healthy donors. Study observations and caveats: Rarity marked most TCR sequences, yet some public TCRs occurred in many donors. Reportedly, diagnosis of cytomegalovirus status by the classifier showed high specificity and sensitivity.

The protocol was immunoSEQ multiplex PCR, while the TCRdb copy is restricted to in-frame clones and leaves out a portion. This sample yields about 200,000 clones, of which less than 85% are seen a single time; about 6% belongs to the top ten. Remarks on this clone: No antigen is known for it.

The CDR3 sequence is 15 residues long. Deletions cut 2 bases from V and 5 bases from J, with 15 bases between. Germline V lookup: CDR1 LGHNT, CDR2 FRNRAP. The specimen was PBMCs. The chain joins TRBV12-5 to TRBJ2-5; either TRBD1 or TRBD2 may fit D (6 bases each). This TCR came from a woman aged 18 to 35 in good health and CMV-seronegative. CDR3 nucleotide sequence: TGTGCTAGTGGTTTGTCGGGGGCTCCAGGCGAGACCCAGTACTTC. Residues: CASGLSGAPGETQYF.